This T cell receptor beta chain was recovered during a study of CD4 T cells in relation to SARS-CoV-2 and coronaviruses. Libraries were prepared by immunoSEQ multiplex PCR; TCRdb keeps only in-frame clonotypes and omits some of them. The data show 50,000 to 70,000 clones, roughly nine tenths seen once. Study outcomes and limitations: Each donor contributed either pre-pandemic or post-infection samples, not both.

The CDR3 covers 13 residues. The germline V gene encodes CDR1 GTSNPN and CDR2 SVGIG (reference sequence). V trimming: 5 bases; J trimming: 5 bases; junction bases outside the gene matches: 6. As concerns this clone: The antigen is not known.

The sequence was obtained from an adult with COVID-19. V is TRBV30 and J is TRBJ2-1; 7 positions agree with TRBD1. Sequenced material: naive CD4+ T cells from PBMCs. The subset: naive CD4+ T cells isolated by negative enrichment. The DNA for the CDR3 is TGTGCCTGGGGGGACAGCGCCCACAATGAGCAGTTCTTC. Its protein product is CAWGDSAHNEQFF.